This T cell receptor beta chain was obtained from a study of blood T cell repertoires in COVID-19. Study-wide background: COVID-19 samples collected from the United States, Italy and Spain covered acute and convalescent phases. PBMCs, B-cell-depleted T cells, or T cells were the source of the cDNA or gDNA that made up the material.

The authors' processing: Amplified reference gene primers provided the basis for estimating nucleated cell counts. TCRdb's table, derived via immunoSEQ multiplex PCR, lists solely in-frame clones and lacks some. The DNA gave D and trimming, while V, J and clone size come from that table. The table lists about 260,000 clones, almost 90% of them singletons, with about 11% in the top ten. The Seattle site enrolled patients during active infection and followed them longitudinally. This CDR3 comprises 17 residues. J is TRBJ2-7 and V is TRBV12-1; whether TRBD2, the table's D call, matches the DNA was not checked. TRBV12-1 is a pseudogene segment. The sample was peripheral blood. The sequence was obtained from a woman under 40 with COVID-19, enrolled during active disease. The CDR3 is CASGGLAGGLFSYEQYF. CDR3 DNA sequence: TGTGCCAGCGGTGGACTAGCGGGAGGCCTTTTCTCCTACGAGCAGTACTTC.